The rows below give T cell receptor beta chains drawn from one sample of a study of blood T cell repertoires in COVID-19. The table came from immunoSEQ multiplex PCR; TCRdb's copy has only in-frame clones and leaves some out. The sample yields around 230,000 clones, almost 85% seen once. The sequencing sample was made of peripheral blood. The receptors were sampled from a man aged 50-60 years with COVID-19, enrolled during active disease. The CDR3 runs from the conserved cysteine through the conserved F or W. D genes are given only for firm matches. Clone size is given for some rows only: seen once, a few or many times, or a class if the clone is expanded.

v_call	cdr3_length	j_call	clone_size	d_call	cdr3_nt	cdr3_aa
TRBV7-8	15	TRBJ1-5	-	TRBD1	TGTGCCAGCAGCCATAATACAGGGGGGATTCAGCCCCAGCATTTT	CASSHNTGGIQPQHF
TRBV11-2	18	TRBJ2-1	-	TRBD2	TGTGCCAGCAGCTTAGATTCCCGGGTCGGGGGGGCCCCCTATGAGCAGTTCTTC	CASSLDSRVGGAPYEQFF
TRBV30	13	TRBJ2-1	-	-	TGTGCCTGGAGTAAAGGGGCGTACAATGAGCAGTTCTTC	CAWSKGAYNEQFF
TRBV12-3/TRBV12-4	13	TRBJ2-2	-	-	TGTGCCAGCAGTTCGACAGTAACCGGGGAGCTGTTTTTT	CASSSTVTGELFF
TRBV9	13	TRBJ1-2	-	-	TGTGCCAGCAGCGTAGGGGGAGGCTATGGCTACACCTTC	CASSVGGGYGYTF
TRBV7-2	15	TRBJ2-5	-	-	TGTGCCAGCAGACCAGGACTCCACGTCCAAGAGACCCAGTACTTC	CASRPGLHVQETQYF
TRBV19	16	TRBJ2-5	-	TRBD2	TGTGCCAGTAGTACCTTGCCGGGACTCGGGAGGGAGACCCAGTACTTC	CASSTLPGLGRETQYF
TRBV3-1/TRBV3-2	14	TRBJ1-2	once	-	TGTGCCAGCAGCCACTGGAGGGAAAATTATGGCTACACCTTC	CASSHWRENYGYTF
TRBV29-1	13	TRBJ2-5	-	-	TGCAGCACTTGGGAGTCTCTTCAAGAGACCCAGTACTTC	CSTWESLQETQYF
TRBV4-3	15	TRBJ2-1	-	-	TGCGCCAGCAGCCAAGATAGCAACCGCCGCAATGAGCAGTTCTTC	CASSQDSNRRNEQFF
TRBV5-1	14	TRBJ1-1	-	TRBD1	TGCGCCAGCAGCGTAGGACAGGGGGACACTGAAGCTTTCTTT	CASSVGQGDTEAFF
TRBV3-1/TRBV3-2	13	TRBJ1-2	-	-	TGTGCCAGCAGCCAACGGATAGCATATGGCTACACCTTC	CASSQRIAYGYTF
TRBV14	15	TRBJ1-6	-	TRBD1	TGTGCCAGCAGCCAAGAACAGGGGCGCCATTCACCCCTCCACTTT	CASSQEQGRHSPLHF
TRBV7-2	12	TRBJ2-1	-	-	TGTGCCAGCAGCTTAGCTCAGGGTTCTCTGTTCTTC	CASSLAQGSLFF
TRBV2	15	TRBJ2-2	-	-	TGTGCCAGCAGTGAGAGAGACAGACCCACCGGGGAGCTGTTTTTT	CASSERDRPTGELFF
TRBV19	15	TRBJ1-2	-	TRBD1	TGTGCCAGTAGCCCAGCCGGGACAGCGAACTATGGCTACACCTTC	CASSPAGTANYGYTF
TRBV28	17	TRBJ2-6	-	-	TGTGCCAGCAGTGGGCAGTGGGGCTTAACTGGGGCCAACGTCCTGACTTTC	CASSGQWGLTGANVLTF
TRBV5-1	14	TRBJ1-5	-	-	TGCGCCAGCAGCTTGGGGGCGCGGGGTCAGCCCCAGCATTTT	CASSLGARGQPQHF
TRBV5-1	17	TRBJ2-6	once	TRBD1	TGCGCCAGCAGCCCCGGGACAGGCGTCTCTGGGGCCAACGTCCTGACTTTC	CASSPGTGVSGANVLTF
TRBV5-4	14	TRBJ2-7	-	-	TGTGCCAGCAGCGGGCGGACAGTTCCCTACGAGCAGTACTTC	CASSGRTVPYEQYF
TRBV28	14	TRBJ2-7	-	-	TGTGCCAGCAGTTTAACCCGGCGGTCCTACGAGCAGTACTTC	CASSLTRRSYEQYF
TRBV9	15	TRBJ2-3	-	-	TGTGCCAGCAGCGTAGTGGTCGGAGGCCCAGGTACGCAGTATTTT	CASSVVVGGPGTQYF
TRBV4-2	15	TRBJ1-1	-	TRBD1	TGTGCCAGCAGCCGCTACAGGGGGCAGAACACTGAAGCTTTCTTT	CASSRYRGQNTEAFF
TRBV9	17	TRBJ2-2	-	TRBD2	TGTGCCAGCAGCGCCACCGGGACTAGCGGGGTTGCCGGGGAGCTGTTTTTT	CASSATGTSGVAGELFF
TRBV5-1	13	TRBJ1-2	once	-	TGCGCCAGCAGCTTTGGGGGGGACTATGGCTACACCTTC	CASSFGGDYGYTF
TRBV6-5	14	TRBJ1-1	-	-	TGTGCCAGCAGTTTCTCACAGGGGAACACTGAAGCTTTCTTT	CASSFSQGNTEAFF
TRBV9	15	TRBJ1-1	-	TRBD1	TGTGCCAGCAGCGCTGAGACAGGGGGCATCGCTGAAGCTTTCTTT	CASSAETGGIAEAFF
TRBV19	12	TRBJ1-2	-	-	TGTGCCAGTAGTGACAGATACTATGGCTACACCTTC	CASSDRYYGYTF
TRBV7-2	15	TRBJ1-1	-	TRBD1	TGTGCCAGCAGCCCAGGGACAGGGGGCGCGACTGAAGCTTTCTTT	CASSPGTGGATEAFF
TRBV2	12	TRBJ2-1	-	-	TGTGCCAGCAGTGTAGAGTACAATGAGCAGTTCTTC	CASSVEYNEQFF
TRBV6-5	13	TRBJ2-3	few	-	TGTGCCAACAACCAGGGTATCACCCTTACGCAGTATTTT	CANNQGITLTQYF
TRBV7-7	13	TRBJ2-1	few	TRBD1	TGTGCTAGCAGCACAGGGACAGGGAATGAGCAGTTCTTC	CASSTGTGNEQFF
TRBV18	14	TRBJ2-7	-	TRBD1	TGTGCCAGCTCACCAAATCAGGGGGCCTACGAGCAGTACTTC	CASSPNQGAYEQYF
TRBV18	13	TRBJ1-5	few	-	TGTGCCAGCTCACCAAATCAAAATCAGCCCCAGCATTTT	CASSPNQNQPQHF
TRBV18	14	TRBJ1-2	once	-	TGTGCCAGCTCACCGACTGGAACCGGCTATGGCTACACCTTC	CASSPTGTGYGYTF
TRBV19	15	TRBJ1-2	-	TRBD1	TGTGCCAGTAGTAGACGGGACAGTTCCAGCTATGGCTACACCTTC	CASSRRDSSSYGYTF
TRBV11-2	17	TRBJ2-3	-	TRBD2	TGTGCCAGCAGCTCCGGGACTAGCGGGGGATGGATAGATACGCAGTATTTT	CASSSGTSGGWIDTQYF
TRBV6-6	13	TRBJ1-1	-	-	TGTGCCAGTTACAGCCGAGGGCGCACTGAAGCTTTCTTT	CASYSRGRTEAFF
TRBV19	12	TRBJ2-3	-	-	TGTGCCAGTCGACAGGGCACAGATACGCAGTATTTT	CASRQGTDTQYF
TRBV4-3	15	TRBJ2-1	-	-	TGCGCCAGCAGCCTTAGCACTTCCTCCTACAATGAGCAGTTCTTC	CASSLSTSSYNEQFF
TRBV4-2	16	TRBJ2-3	-	TRBD2	TGTGCCAGCAGCCAACCGGGGGGGGGACGCACAGATACGCAGTATTTT	CASSQPGGGRTDTQYF
TRBV4-1	18	TRBJ2-2	-	TRBD1	TGCGCCAGCAGAGCGATTTTCAGGGGGAGATTGCCCACCGGGGAGCTGTTTTTT	CASRAIFRGRLPTGELFF
TRBV7-9	12	TRBJ2-7	-	TRBD1	TGTGCCAGCAGCTCAGGGGGCCGCGAGCAGTACTTC	CASSSGGREQYF
TRBV4-1	13	TRBJ1-5	once	-	TGCGCCAGCAGCCAAGACAGGGTGACACCCCAGCATTTT	CASSQDRVTPQHF
TRBV5-4	13	TRBJ2-1	-	-	TGTGCCAGCAGCTCGGACGGGAACAATGAGCAGTTCTTC	CASSSDGNNEQFF
TRBV29-1	15	TRBJ2-3	once	TRBD2	TGCAGCGTCTTACTAGCGGGGGGGCCAAGGGATACGCAGTATTTT	CSVLLAGGPRDTQYF
TRBV9	14	TRBJ2-5	-	-	TGTGCCAGCTCTAGCGACCGGTACCAAGAGACCCAGTACTTC	CASSSDRYQETQYF
TRBV12-5	14	TRBJ1-1	few	-	TGTGCTAGTGGTTGGACACCAGACGTAACTGAAGCTTTCTTT	CASGWTPDVTEAFF
TRBV10-3	16	TRBJ2-2	-	TRBD2	TGTGCCATCAGGGGGACTAGCGGGGTGAACACCGGGGAGCTGTTTTTT	CAIRGTSGVNTGELFF
TRBV5-4	14	TRBJ2-2	-	TRBD2	TGTGCCAGCCGAGCGGGGGGGCCCACCGGGGAGCTGTTTTTT	CASRAGGPTGELFF
TRBV24-1	16	TRBJ2-1	once	TRBD2	TGTGCCACCAGTGGAGTTGATAGCGGGGGCCACAATGAGCAGTTCTTC	CATSGVDSGGHNEQFF
TRBV21-1	18	TRBJ2-7	-	-	TGTGCCAGCAGCAAACTAGCGGGGACGCCCCAAAGCTCCTACGAGCAGTACTTC	CASSKLAGTPQSSYEQYF